The source of this TCR beta chain is a study of shared clonotypes between healthy human individuals. Of note for this clone: The target antigen is unknown.

Measured with immunoSEQ multiplex PCR; TCRdb has only the in-frame clones, and not every one. The sample lists roughly 2.4 million clones, 90% to 96% occurring once. Points from the study as a whole: Genetic and exposure-history diversity was limited by the few donors.

This TCR came from a young man in good health. What was sequenced was naive CD4+ T cells sorted from blood. Subset meaning: CD45RA+ positively selected.

The CDR3 bases are TGTGCCAGCAGTTTCCGGCCGGACCAGAACACTGAAGCTTTCTTT. It translates to CASSFRPDQNTEAFF. The chain has TRBV27 and TRBJ1-1; D unresolved. Trimming pared 3 bases from V and 1 base from J, leaving 12 bases between. This CDR3 is 15 amino acids long. Germline values: CDR1 MNHEY, CDR2 SMNVEV (reference sequence).